Listed below are T cell receptor beta chains from one sample, sequenced in a study of radiotherapy plus CTLA-4 blockade in lung cancer. The assay was immunoSEQ multiplex PCR, and TCRdb's table has in-frame clones only and misses some. The table includes 50,000 to 60,000 clones, around 80% detected once. The sample was peripheral blood, taken from a patient treated with radiotherapy plus ipilimumab. These receptors originate from a human donor with non-small cell lung cancer who had a complete response to radiotherapy plus ipilimumab. The CDR3 runs from the conserved cysteine through the conserved F or W. The D gene is left open where the match is weak. Not every row has a clone size; where given, it reads once, few, many or a size class.

clone size: NA
D gene: TRBD1
CDR3 length: 15
J gene: TRBJ1-6
V gene: TRBV25-1
CDR3 DNA: TGTGCCAGCACCCCGGGACAGGGTTTTTCCTCACCCCTCCACTTT
CDR3 protein: CASTPGQGFSSPLHF

clone size: few
D gene: TRBD1
CDR3 length: 17
J gene: TRBJ1-1
V gene: TRBV2
CDR3 DNA: TGTGCCAGCAGCCGTGGACAGGGGGGTTTTTTGAACACTGAAGCTTTCTTT
CDR3 protein: CASSRGQGGFLNTEAFF

clone size: few
D gene: TRBD1
CDR3 length: 17
J gene: TRBJ1-6
V gene: TRBV7-8
CDR3 DNA: TGTGCCAGCAGCGCTACCAGGACAGGGATTCAGAATTCACCCCTCCACTTT
CDR3 protein: CASSATRTGIQNSPLHF

clone size: NA
D gene: NA
CDR3 length: 16
J gene: TRBJ1-3
V gene: TRBV28
CDR3 DNA: TGTGCCAGCAGCTCCGGAGGGGTCACTCTTGGAAACACCATATATTTT
CDR3 protein: CASSSGGVTLGNTIYF

clone size: NA
D gene: TRBD1
CDR3 length: 16
J gene: TRBJ2-5
V gene: TRBV5-1
CDR3 DNA: TGCGCCAGCAGCTTGTCCCCACAGGGGCAAGGAGAGACCCAGTACTTC
CDR3 protein: CASSLSPQGQGETQYF

clone size: NA
D gene: TRBD2
CDR3 length: 16
J gene: TRBJ2-3
V gene: TRBV5-4
CDR3 DNA: TGTGCCACCTACCGTAAAGCGGGGGGGATCACAGATACGCAGTATTTT
CDR3 protein: CATYRKAGGITDTQYF

clone size: NA
D gene: TRBD2
CDR3 length: 14
J gene: TRBJ2-5
V gene: TRBV2
CDR3 DNA: TGTGCCGGCAGAACAGGACTAGCCCAAGAGACCCAGTACTTC
CDR3 protein: CAGRTGLAQETQYF

clone size: NA
D gene: NA
CDR3 length: 13
J gene: TRBJ2-3
V gene: TRBV7-9
CDR3 DNA: TGTGCCAGCAGCTTAGGGGGGCCTGATACGCAGTATTTT
CDR3 protein: CASSLGGPDTQYF

clone size: NA
D gene: NA
CDR3 length: 14
J gene: TRBJ1-4
V gene: TRBV30
CDR3 DNA: TGTGCCTGGAAAAGGCCAGGGACTAATGAAAAACTGTTTTTT
CDR3 protein: CAWKRPGTNEKLFF

clone size: NA
D gene: TRBD1
CDR3 length: 15
J gene: TRBJ1-4
V gene: TRBV6-1
CDR3 DNA: TGTGCCAGCAGTGAAACAGGGGCCTTTGATGAAAAACTGTTTTTT
CDR3 protein: CASSETGAFDEKLFF

clone size: NA
D gene: TRBD1
CDR3 length: 15
J gene: TRBJ2-1
V gene: TRBV5-1
CDR3 DNA: TGCGCCAGCAGCAAGGACAGGGACTCCTACAATGAGCAGTTCTTC
CDR3 protein: CASSKDRDSYNEQFF

clone size: NA
D gene: TRBD1
CDR3 length: 14
J gene: TRBJ1-5
V gene: TRBV30
CDR3 DNA: TGTGCCTGGGACCGGGACAGGGTGGATCAGCCCCAGCATTTT
CDR3 protein: CAWDRDRVDQPQHF

clone size: NA
D gene: TRBD1
CDR3 length: 16
J gene: TRBJ2-2
V gene: TRBV9
CDR3 DNA: TGTGCCAGCAGTCCCCTATCCGGGACAGAAACCGGGGAGCTGTTTTTT
CDR3 protein: CASSPLSGTETGELFF

clone size: NA
D gene: NA
CDR3 length: 18
J gene: TRBJ1-2
V gene: TRBV30
CDR3 DNA: TGTGCCTGGAGTCCTTATGACAGGTTTTCCTTCCCCCGGAATGGCTACACCTTC
CDR3 protein: CAWSPYDRFSFPRNGYTF

clone size: few
D gene: TRBD1
CDR3 length: 15
J gene: TRBJ2-7
V gene: TRBV2
CDR3 DNA: TGTGCCAGCTCGATTAGGGGACAGACTTCCTACGAGCAGTACTTC
CDR3 protein: CASSIRGQTSYEQYF

clone size: NA
D gene: TRBD1
CDR3 length: 15
J gene: TRBJ2-5
V gene: TRBV4-3
CDR3 DNA: TGCGCCAGCAGCCAACAAACAGGGGGTAGTCGGACCCAGTACTTC
CDR3 protein: CASSQQTGGSRTQYF

clone size: once
D gene: TRBD2
CDR3 length: 14
J gene: TRBJ2-1
V gene: TRBV6-5
CDR3 DNA: TGTGCCAGCATTCAGACTAGCGCGGGTAATGAGCAGTTCTTC
CDR3 protein: CASIQTSAGNEQFF

clone size: NA
D gene: NA
CDR3 length: 15
J gene: TRBJ2-4
V gene: TRBV5-1
CDR3 DNA: TGCGCCAGCAGCCCCCGGGCCGGGACCAAAAACATTCAGTACTTC
CDR3 protein: CASSPRAGTKNIQYF

clone size: NA
D gene: TRBD1
CDR3 length: 15
J gene: TRBJ2-5
V gene: TRBV9
CDR3 DNA: TGTGCCAGCAGCACTACACAGGGGGCAGGAGAGACCCAGTACTTC
CDR3 protein: CASSTTQGAGETQYF

clone size: NA
D gene: NA
CDR3 length: 13
J gene: TRBJ1-4
V gene: TRBV18
CDR3 DNA: TGTGCCAGCTCACCTTCGAAGGGGAAAGAACTGTTTTTT
CDR3 protein: CASSPSKGKELFF

clone size: NA
D gene: TRBD1
CDR3 length: 14
J gene: TRBJ1-1
V gene: TRBV10-3
CDR3 DNA: TGTGCCATCAGTGGGGGGACAGGGAACACTGAAGCTTTCTTT
CDR3 protein: CAISGGTGNTEAFF

clone size: once
D gene: NA
CDR3 length: 14
J gene: TRBJ1-2
V gene: TRBV6-5
CDR3 DNA: TGTGCCAGCAGCCGAGACTTACAGGGTTATGGCTACACCTTC
CDR3 protein: CASSRDLQGYGYTF

clone size: NA
D gene: NA
CDR3 length: 10
J gene: TRBJ1-1
V gene: TRBV29-1
CDR3 DNA: TGCAGCGTTGTGCGTACTGAAGCTTTCTTT
CDR3 protein: CSVVRTEAFF

clone size: NA
D gene: TRBD1
CDR3 length: 14
J gene: TRBJ2-7
V gene: TRBV18
CDR3 DNA: TGTGCCAGCTCACCAAGGGGACAGCCCTACGAGCAGTACTTC
CDR3 protein: CASSPRGQPYEQYF

clone size: NA
D gene: NA
CDR3 length: 15
J gene: TRBJ2-5
V gene: TRBV28
CDR3 DNA: TGTGCCAGCAGTTTAGGGCAGGGAAATCGAGAGACCCAGTACTTC
CDR3 protein: CASSLGQGNRETQYF

clone size: NA
D gene: TRBD1
CDR3 length: 15
J gene: TRBJ1-3
V gene: TRBV19
CDR3 DNA: TGTGCCAGTAGTTCACAGGGGACCTCTGGAAACACCATATATTTT
CDR3 protein: CASSSQGTSGNTIYF

clone size: NA
D gene: NA
CDR3 length: 12
J gene: TRBJ1-2
V gene: TRBV7-9
CDR3 DNA: TGTGCCAGCAGCTTACAGAACTATGGCTACACCTTC
CDR3 protein: CASSLQNYGYTF

clone size: NA
D gene: TRBD2
CDR3 length: 15
J gene: TRBJ2-2
V gene: TRBV7-9
CDR3 DNA: TGTGCCAGCAGCTATAGCGGGATAGGCACCGGGGAGCTGTTTTTT
CDR3 protein: CASSYSGIGTGELFF

clone size: NA
D gene: TRBD1
CDR3 length: 15
J gene: TRBJ1-2
V gene: TRBV7-9
CDR3 DNA: TGTGCCAGCAGCTCTACAGGGGGCGGCGGCTATGGCTACACCTTC
CDR3 protein: CASSSTGGGGYGYTF

clone size: NA
D gene: TRBD2
CDR3 length: 17
J gene: TRBJ2-1
V gene: TRBV15
CDR3 DNA: TGTGCCACCAGCCCCCCCGGGCAGCGGGAGAGATACAATGAGCAGTTCTTC
CDR3 protein: CATSPPGQRERYNEQFF

clone size: NA
D gene: NA
CDR3 length: 16
J gene: TRBJ1-2
V gene: TRBV5-8
CDR3 DNA: TGTGCCAGCAGCCCCCCGGGGAGCTCCCCCCTCTCGGGCTACACCTTC
CDR3 protein: CASSPPGSSPLSGYTF

clone size: NA
D gene: NA
CDR3 length: 12
J gene: TRBJ2-3
V gene: TRBV30
CDR3 DNA: TGTGCCTGGAGTAGTAGCGGAGATACGCAGTATTTT
CDR3 protein: CAWSSSGDTQYF

clone size: NA
D gene: TRBD1
CDR3 length: 15
J gene: TRBJ2-5
V gene: TRBV7-7
CDR3 DNA: TGTGCTAGCAGCGAACGGACAGGGATCCAAGAGACCCAGTACTTC
CDR3 protein: CASSERTGIQETQYF

clone size: once
D gene: NA
CDR3 length: 13
J gene: TRBJ1-1
V gene: TRBV2
CDR3 DNA: TGTGCCAGCAGTGAGCGAGGGGGCACTGAAGCTTTCTTT
CDR3 protein: CASSERGGTEAFF

clone size: NA
D gene: NA
CDR3 length: 15
J gene: TRBJ1-2
V gene: TRBV9
CDR3 DNA: TGTGCCAGCAGCCCCGGGGGGGTGGCTAACTATGGCTACACCTTC
CDR3 protein: CASSPGGVANYGYTF

clone size: NA
D gene: TRBD1
CDR3 length: 14
J gene: TRBJ2-4
V gene: TRBV10-2
CDR3 DNA: TGCGCCAGCAACACAGGGGCGGCCAAAAACATTCAGTACTTC
CDR3 protein: CASNTGAAKNIQYF

clone size: NA
D gene: TRBD1
CDR3 length: 15
J gene: TRBJ1-2
V gene: TRBV19
CDR3 DNA: TGTGCCAGTAGTATAGTCCGACAGGGAAGCTATGGCTACACCTTC
CDR3 protein: CASSIVRQGSYGYTF

clone size: NA
D gene: TRBD2
CDR3 length: 15
J gene: TRBJ2-3
V gene: TRBV6-6
CDR3 DNA: TGTGCCAGCACTGTGACTAGCGGGAGTAGGGATACGCAGTATTTT
CDR3 protein: CASTVTSGSRDTQYF

clone size: NA
D gene: TRBD2
CDR3 length: 15
J gene: TRBJ2-3
V gene: TRBV30
CDR3 DNA: TGTGCCTGGAGTCTTAAGCGGGGGAACAGAGATACGCAGTATTTT
CDR3 protein: CAWSLKRGNRDTQYF

clone size: NA
D gene: NA
CDR3 length: 15
J gene: TRBJ1-2
V gene: TRBV6-1
CDR3 DNA: TGTGCCAGCAGCCCCAACTCGGACAGATTCCATGGCTACACCTTC
CDR3 protein: CASSPNSDRFHGYTF

clone size: NA
D gene: TRBD1
CDR3 length: 15
J gene: TRBJ1-2
V gene: TRBV28
CDR3 DNA: TGTGCCAGCTCAAAACCGGGACAGGGAGCCTATGGCTACACCTTC
CDR3 protein: CASSKPGQGAYGYTF

clone size: NA
D gene: TRBD1
CDR3 length: 18
J gene: TRBJ2-6
V gene: TRBV25-1
CDR3 DNA: TGTGCCAGCAGTGCAACCGGACAGGGAAGTTCTGGGGCCAACGTCCTGACTTTC
CDR3 protein: CASSATGQGSSGANVLTF

clone size: NA
D gene: TRBD1
CDR3 length: 18
J gene: TRBJ1-2
V gene: TRBV2
CDR3 DNA: TGTGCCAGCAGTGCTACACAGGGGGCGGTGGTATCTAACTATGGCTACACCTTC
CDR3 protein: CASSATQGAVVSNYGYTF

clone size: once
D gene: NA
CDR3 length: 18
J gene: TRBJ2-2
V gene: TRBV19
CDR3 DNA: TGTGCCAGTAGCGTTGGAATCCGTTCAGGGGTCAAGACCGGGGAGCTGTTTTTT
CDR3 protein: CASSVGIRSGVKTGELFF

clone size: NA
D gene: NA
CDR3 length: 12
J gene: TRBJ1-1
V gene: TRBV28
CDR3 DNA: TGTGCCAGCAGTTTATTCGGTGCGGAAGCTTTCTTT
CDR3 protein: CASSLFGAEAFF

clone size: NA
D gene: NA
CDR3 length: 13
J gene: TRBJ1-5
V gene: TRBV2
CDR3 DNA: TGTGCCAGCAGTGACTCGGGAGGCCAGCCCCAGCATTTT
CDR3 protein: CASSDSGGQPQHF

clone size: NA
D gene: TRBD1
CDR3 length: 16
J gene: TRBJ2-5
V gene: TRBV9
CDR3 DNA: TGTGCCAGCAGCAGACAGGGGAGAGGCAGGGGGGAGACCCAGTACTTC
CDR3 protein: CASSRQGRGRGETQYF

clone size: few
D gene: TRBD2
CDR3 length: 14
J gene: TRBJ2-7
V gene: TRBV30
CDR3 DNA: TGTGCCGGGACTAGCGGGTCAAGCTCCTACGAGCAGTACTTC
CDR3 protein: CAGTSGSSSYEQYF

clone size: NA
D gene: TRBD1
CDR3 length: 15
J gene: TRBJ2-1
V gene: TRBV9
CDR3 DNA: TGTGCCAGCAGCCCCCGGACAGGGCCCTACAATGAGCAGTTCTTC
CDR3 protein: CASSPRTGPYNEQFF

clone size: few
D gene: NA
CDR3 length: 17
J gene: TRBJ2-3
V gene: TRBV7-2
CDR3 DNA: TGTGCCAGCAGCCCCCTAGGGGGAGGGCAAAGCACAGATACGCAGTATTTT
CDR3 protein: CASSPLGGGQSTDTQYF

clone size: NA
D gene: NA
CDR3 length: 13
J gene: TRBJ1-2
V gene: TRBV7-9
CDR3 DNA: TGTGCCAGTTCGACAGAGTTACTCTATGGCTACACCTTC
CDR3 protein: CASSTELLYGYTF

clone size: NA
D gene: NA
CDR3 length: 12
J gene: TRBJ1-2
V gene: TRBV9
CDR3 DNA: TGTGCCAGCAGCGTAGCTGGGGGGGGCTACACCTTC
CDR3 protein: CASSVAGGGYTF

clone size: NA
D gene: NA
CDR3 length: 14
J gene: TRBJ2-1
V gene: TRBV6-1
CDR3 DNA: TGTGCCAGCACCTCCGGCGGCACGGTCAATGAGCAGTTCTTC
CDR3 protein: CASTSGGTVNEQFF

clone size: NA
D gene: TRBD2
CDR3 length: 14
J gene: TRBJ2-3
V gene: TRBV5-1
CDR3 DNA: TGCGCCAGCAGCCCGGCGGGGGGCACAGATACGCAGTATTTT
CDR3 protein: CASSPAGGTDTQYF

clone size: NA
D gene: TRBD2
CDR3 length: 16
J gene: TRBJ2-1
V gene: TRBV11-3
CDR3 DNA: TGTGCCAGCAGCTTAGGGGTAGCGGGATTCTACAATGAGCAGTTCTTC
CDR3 protein: CASSLGVAGFYNEQFF

clone size: few
D gene: NA
CDR3 length: 16
J gene: TRBJ1-1
V gene: TRBV10-2
CDR3 DNA: TGCGCCAGCAGCCCCGCGGGGGGCCCGGGTGGCACTGAAGCTTTCTTT
CDR3 protein: CASSPAGGPGGTEAFF

clone size: few
D gene: NA
CDR3 length: 11
J gene: TRBJ1-4
V gene: TRBV20-1
CDR3 DNA: TGCAGTGCTAGCGGGAGCGAGACCCTTTTTTTT
CDR3 protein: CSASGSETLFF

clone size: few
D gene: NA
CDR3 length: 15
J gene: TRBJ1-5
V gene: TRBV7-6
CDR3 DNA: TGTGCCAGCAGCTTATTGACGGGGAGCAATCAGCCCCAGCATTTT
CDR3 protein: CASSLLTGSNQPQHF

clone size: once
D gene: NA
CDR3 length: 13
J gene: TRBJ1-2
V gene: TRBV18
CDR3 DNA: TGTGCCAGCTCACCGGAACTAGGGGGTGGCTACACCTTC
CDR3 protein: CASSPELGGGYTF